This passage covers 5 T cell receptor beta chains from one sample sequenced in a study of shared clonotypes between healthy human individuals. Only in-frame clones appear in the TCRdb table, and some are missing; sequencing was by immunoSEQ multiplex PCR. The sample records fewer than 700,000 clones, around 78% being singletons. Sequencing was performed on PBMCs. All receptors derive from a woman in her forties in good health. Some clones in this sample may be carry-over from other donors' samples.

Points on this clone: Other DNA sequences from this sample encode an identical CDR3 as well. As DNA, the CDR3 is TGTGCCAGCAGCGTAGTAGGAACGGGAGCTTACAATGAGCAGTTCTTC. Amino acids: CASSVVGTGAYNEQFF. The V and J genes are TRBV9 and TRBJ2-1, with D possibly being TRBD2 (6 bases). V was pared by 0 bases and J by 4 bases, with 14 bases between. This CDR3 region has 16 residues. Germline assignment: CDR1 SGDLS and CDR2 YYNGEE.

Details on this clone: The same CDR3 arises from other DNA sequences in this sample as well. The chain joins TRBV7-9 to TRBJ2-1; 14 nucleotides agree with TRBD2. Trimming at V came to 5 bases and at J to 9 bases, leaving 6 bases not matched to a gene. In germline, CDR1 is SEHNR, CDR2 FQNEAQ (reference sequence). The CDR3 contains 15 residues. CDR3 bases: TGTGCCAGCAGCCCGGGACTAGCGGGAGTCGGTGAGCAGTTCTTC. Its translation is CASSPGLAGVGEQFF.

CDR3 protein: CASSPAAYEQYF. CDR3 nucleotides: TGTGCCAGCAGTCCTGCAGCCTACGAGCAGTACTTC. V and J are TRBV28 and TRBJ2-7; no reliable D call. Trimming took off 5 bases at V and 2 bases at J, with 7 bases between the two ends. The CDR3 sequence is 12 residues long. Germline CDR1 MDHEN, CDR2 SYDVKM.

The rearrangement uses TRBV19 and TRBJ1-4; D may be TRBD1 (5 bases). The germline V gene has CDR1 LNHDA and CDR2 SQIVND (reference sequence). V lost 5 bases and J lost 8, with 21 bases in between. There are 16 residues in the CDR3. The CDR3 DNA reads TGTGCCAGTAGTGCCCCGGGGCAGGCCGGCGGGGAAAAACTGTTTTTT. Translation gives CASSAPGQAGGEKLFF.

This clone was counted only a few times. The V and J genes are TRBV9 and TRBJ1-5, with D uncertain. V was pared by 0 bases and J by 2 bases, with 6 bases between. The CDR3 length is 14 residues. Germline CDR1 is SGDLS and CDR2 is YYNGEE. The CDR3 bases are TGTGCCAGCAGCGTAGGCGATGGCAATCAGCCCCAGCATTTT. It encodes CASSVGDGNQPQHF.